Each of the 26 T cell receptor beta chains below was sequenced from the same sample in a study of blood T cell repertoires in COVID-19. Method: immunoSEQ multiplex PCR; TCRdb's copy keeps in-frame clones and lacks some. Of about 60,000 clones in the sample, about nine tenths are singletons; the top ten hold around 8.3%. Specimen: peripheral blood. All receptors come from a human donor with active COVID-19. The donor label of this sample is uncertain.

The rearrangement joins TRBV5-1 to TRBJ2-6; D gene ambiguous. Germline V gene data show CDR1 as SGHRS and CDR2 as YFSETQ. Trimming cost V 4 bases and J 0 bases, with 8 bases left between them. This CDR3 comprises 15 residues. CDR3 coding DNA: TGCGCCAGCAGCGTATTCGGCTCTGGGGCCAACGTCCTGACTTTC. Amino acid sequence: CASSVFGSGANVLTF.

V usage is TRBV28 and J usage is TRBJ1-2; 8 nucleotides agree with TRBD1. The J segment lost 3 bases and the V segment lost 8 bases, leaving 2 bases of the junction unmatched. The V gene's germline CDR1 is MDHEN and CDR2 SYDVKM. The CDR3 is made up of 12 amino acids. CDR3 in amino acids: CASQDRDYGYTF. The CDR3 DNA is TGTGCCAGCCAGGACAGGGACTATGGCTACACCTTC.

The gene calls are TRBV7-2 and TRBJ1-3, with TRBD1 as a possible D gene (5 bases). The CDR3 has 16 residues. Per the germline V gene, CDR1 is SGHTA and CDR2 is FQGNSA. V lost 1 base to trimming and J lost 0 bases, with 10 bases between them. The CDR3 region has the DNA TGTGCCAGCAGCTTAGTGGGCGGGGGCTCTGGAAACACCATATATTTT. It yields the protein CASSLVGGGSGNTIYF.

The chain carries TRBV4-1 and TRBJ2-7, with 8 bases identical to TRBD2. CDR1 and CDR2 from the germline V gene are MGHRA and YSYEKL. This CDR3 is 15 amino acids long. V was clipped by 1 base and J by 0 bases; unmatched bases: 2. CDR3 DNA: TGCGCCAGCAGCCAAGCGCGGGAGGTCTCCTACGAGCAGTACTTC. Protein sequence: CASSQAREVSYEQYF.

This clone was detected only once. This sequence joins TRBV4-1 and TRBJ2-1; D is possibly TRBD1 (6 bases). This CDR3 is built from 16 residues. V was trimmed by 0 bases and J by 2 bases, leaving 11 bases between them. Germline values: CDR1 MGHRA, CDR2 YSYEKL. CDR3 residues: CASSQEITGTYNEQFF. The DNA for the CDR3 is TGCGCCAGCAGCCAAGAAATAACAGGGACCTACAATGAGCAGTTCTTC.

The V call is TRBV9, the J call TRBJ2-3, with TRBD2 matching over 16 bases. The CDR3 runs to 18 residues. Germline V lookup: CDR1 SGDLS, CDR2 YYNGEE. V gave up 3 bases and J gave up 5 bases; unmatched junction bases: 9. CDR3 sequence (DNA): TGTGCCAGCAGCGCGCGACCCGGGACTAGCGGGGGGGGAGATACGCAGTATTTT. Translating it yields CASSARPGTSGGGDTQYF. The variable domain in full, with the rest retrieved from reference TRBV9 and TRBJ2-3, is DSGVTQTPKHLITATGQRVTLRCSPRSGDLSVYWYQQSLDQGLQFLIQYYNGEERAKGNILERFSAQQFPDLHSELNLSSLELGDSALYFCASSARPGTSGGGDTQYFGPGTRLTVL.

CDR3 residues: CASSGLAGGDHEQYF. The CDR3 nucleotides read TGTGCCAGCAGCGGACTAGCGGGAGGCGACCACGAGCAGTACTTC. The chain couples TRBV6-2 or TRBV6-3 to TRBJ2-7, with TRBD2 matching over 14 bases. CDR1 MNHEY and CDR2 SVGEGT come from the germline V gene. J gave up 5 bases and V 6 bases, and 6 bases lay outside the gene matches. This CDR3 comprises 15 residues.

This chain joins TRBV9 and TRBJ2-1; D ambiguous. Trimming cost V 4 bases and J 9 bases, with 11 bases left between them. CDR3 length: 12 amino acids. Germline V gene data show CDR1 as SGDLS and CDR2 as YYNGEE. The CDR3 loop reads CASSPNSGEQFF. CDR3 coding DNA: TGTGCCAGCAGCCCTAACTCGGGTGAGCAGTTCTTC.

This sequence joins TRBV4-3 and TRBJ2-1; tentative D call: TRBD1 (5 bases). Trimming removed 5 bases from V and 8 bases from J, with 22 bases in between. The germline CDR1 and CDR2 sequences are LGHNA and YSLEER. This CDR3 comprises 16 residues. In nucleotides, the CDR3 is TGCGCCAGCAGCTACACCCTCAGGGATTCGATCGATGAGCAGTTCTTC. Translating gives CASSYTLRDSIDEQFF.

The J gene is TRBJ2-7, the V gene TRBV5-6; no reliable D call. Trimming took off 0 bases at V and 2 bases at J, with 9 bases between the two ends. This CDR3 spans 14 amino acids. The V gene's germline CDR1 is SGHDT and CDR2 YYEEEE. The CDR3 DNA follows: TGTGCCAGCAGCTTGGTTTCAGGAACCTACGAGCAGTACTTC. It yields the protein CASSLVSGTYEQYF. Full variable domain (outside the CDR3, taken from reference TRBV5-6 and TRBJ2-7): DAGVTQSPTHLIKTRGQQVTLRCSPKSGHDTVSWYQQALGQGPQFIFQYYEEEERQRGNFPDRFSGHQFPNYSSELNVNALLLGDSALYLCASSLVSGTYEQYFGPGTRLTVT.

The CDR3 DNA follows: TGTGCCAGCAGTGAAGAAGTGCGGGAGGGGGATACGCAGTATTTT. It yields the protein CASSEEVREGDTQYF. The chain is built from TRBV2 and TRBJ2-3; TRBD2 agrees at 9 bases. The germline gives CDR1 SNHLY, CDR2 FYNNEI. The CDR3 totals 15 residues. Trimming took 1 base from V and 6 from J; bases not matched to a gene: 5.

This chain links TRBV11-2 with TRBJ2-3; 7 bases match TRBD2. The V gene's germline CDR1 is SGHAT and CDR2 FQNNGV. The trim removed 2 bases at V and 6 bases at J, leaving 14 bases unmatched. This CDR3 is 17 amino acids long. CDR3 amino acids: CASSLNGVVGGGDTQYF. The CDR3 DNA follows: TGTGCCAGCAGCTTAAATGGTGTTGTGGGCGGGGGTGATACGCAGTATTTT.

The CDR3: CASSIGQGIYEQYF. The CDR3 DNA reads as TGTGCCAGCAGCATCGGACAGGGGATCTACGAGCAGTACTTC. V gene TRBV5-4 combines with J gene TRBJ2-7, with TRBD1 identical over 9 bases. V lost 4 bases to trimming and J lost 3 bases; unmatched junction nucleotides: 5. The CDR3 has 14 residues. The V gene's germline CDR1 is SGHNT and CDR2 YYREEE (reference sequence).

The genes are TRBV3-1 (or the pseudogene TRBV3-2) and TRBJ1-2; 10 bases are shared with TRBD1. The germline gives CDR1 LGHDT, CDR2 YNNKEL (reference sequence). V shed 1 base and J 5 bases; nucleotides not matched to a gene: 4. The CDR3 covers 15 residues. CDR3 sequence reads: CASSQVTGGSYGYTF. CDR3 DNA sequence: TGTGCCAGCAGCCAAGTGACAGGGGGCTCTTATGGCTACACCTTC.

J is TRBJ2-1 and V is TRBV7-2, with D possibly TRBD2 on 6 matching bases. The V and J ends lost 3 bases and 3 bases respectively, with 12 bases between them. This CDR3 is built from 15 residues. CDR1 SGHTA and CDR2 FQGNSA come from the germline V gene. The CDR3 region has the DNA TGTGCCAGCAGCTTCTACGGGGGAGACTACAATGAGCAGTTCTTC. Translated: CASSFYGGDYNEQFF.

The rearrangement links TRBV6-5 to TRBJ2-5, with D uncertain. Trimming removed 0 bases from V and 1 base from J, with 9 bases in between. This CDR3 is 15 amino acids long. CDR1 and CDR2 from the germline V gene are MNHEY and SVGAGI. This CDR3 reads CASSYSSLIQETQYF. CDR3 bases: TGTGCCAGCAGTTACTCGAGCCTGATCCAAGAGACCCAGTACTTC.

The rearrangement links TRBV7-8 to TRBJ1-5; 8 nucleotides align to TRBD1. The V and J ends lost 4 bases and 5 bases, in that order; junction bases with no gene match: 4. CDR1 SGHVS and CDR2 FQNEAQ come from the germline V gene. There are 14 residues in the CDR3. The DNA of the CDR3 is TGTGCCAGCAGCTCAGGGGGCAGGGATCAGCCCCAGCATTTT. Translating it yields CASSSGGRDQPQHF.

The gene calls are TRBV7-2 and TRBJ2-3; 11 bases line up with TRBD2. V shed 1 base and J 1 base; nucleotides not matched to a gene: 4. Per the germline V gene, CDR1 is SGHTA and CDR2 is FQGNSA. The CDR3 totals 17 residues. The CDR3 reads CASSLVPSGGRTDTQYF. The CDR3 coding sequence is TGTGCCAGCAGCTTAGTACCTAGCGGGGGGCGCACAGATACGCAGTATTTT.

This clone was seen more than once but under ten times. The chain uses TRBV7-2 and TRBJ2-2; D perhaps matches TRBD1 (5 bases). The CDR3 totals 15 residues. The V gene lost 5 bases and the J gene lost 6 bases, with 16 bases spanning the gap. In germline, CDR1 is SGHTA, CDR2 FQGNSA. The DNA of the CDR3 is TGTGCCAGCAGCATCACCCGATGGGGCGCCGGGGAGCTGTTTTTT. It is translated as CASSITRWGAGELFF.

A remark on this clone: The sample has other DNA sequences that encode this CDR3 too. V and J are TRBV6-2 or TRBV6-3 and TRBJ1-5, with 8 positions matching TRBD1. From germline, CDR1 is MNHEY and CDR2 SVGEGT. This CDR3 comprises 14 residues. V trimming: 2 bases; J trimming: 6 bases; junction bases outside the gene matches: 3. CDR3 nucleotides: TGTGCCAGCAGTTACACAGGGGGAGTTCAGCCCCAGCATTTT. Protein: CASSYTGGVQPQHF.

The rearrangement joins TRBV30 to TRBJ2-7, with D possibly being TRBD1 (7 bases). Trimming removed 5 bases from V and 1 base from J, with 18 bases in between. From germline, CDR1 is GTSNPN and CDR2 SVGIG (reference sequence). This CDR3 is built from 15 residues. Here the CDR3 reads CAWAGQDGTSYEQYF. DNA for the CDR3: TGTGCCTGGGCAGGACAGGATGGGACTTCCTACGAGCAGTACTTC.

The chain carries TRBV3-1 (or the pseudogene TRBV3-2) and TRBJ2-7, with TRBD2 matching 9 bases. Per germline, CDR1 LGHDT and CDR2 YNNKEL (reference sequence). V lost 2 bases and J lost 6; bases outside the gene matches: 11. The CDR3 spans 16 residues. The DNA of the CDR3 is TGTGCCAGCAGCCAACAGGGCGGGAGGGCTCATAGCGAGCAGTACTTC. The encoded protein is CASSQQGGRAHSEQYF.

The CDR3, as DNA: TGTGCCAGCAGCGGACTAGCGGGGTCCTACGAGCAGTACTTC. This gives the protein CASSGLAGSYEQYF. This chain uses TRBV2 with TRBJ2-7; the match to TRBD2 covers 12 bases. There are 14 residues in the CDR3. V shed 6 bases and J 1 base; nucleotides not matched to a gene: 1. Germline assignment: CDR1 SNHLY and CDR2 FYNNEI.

The genes are TRBV5-1 and TRBJ2-3; 7 positions agree with TRBD2. This CDR3 contains 15 residues. Germline V lookup: CDR1 SGHRS, CDR2 YFSETQ. With 0 bases clipped from V and 3 bases from J, the junction kept 4 bases outside the gene matches. CDR3 protein: CASSLAPAGTDTQYF. The CDR3, as DNA: TGCGCCAGCAGCTTGGCGCCAGCGGGGACAGATACGCAGTATTTT.

This clone was picked up a small number of times. The chain uses TRBV5-1 and TRBJ2-1; TRBD2 matches 10 bases. The V gene's germline CDR1 is SGHRS and CDR2 YFSETQ. This CDR3 has 20 residues. The trim removed 0 bases at V and 2 bases at J, leaving 14 bases unmatched. Here the CDR3 DNA reads TGCGCCAGCAGCTTGGGATTGGTGGGGCTAGCGGGGGAGGCCTACAATGAGCAGTTCTTC. It is translated as CASSLGLVGLAGEAYNEQFF.

J is TRBJ2-4 and V is TRBV30; unclear D gene. V was pared by 4 bases and J by 5 bases, with 9 bases between. Germline V gives CDR1 GTSNPN, CDR2 SVGIG (reference sequence). There are 12 residues in the CDR3. Written as DNA, the CDR3 is TGTGCCTGGACTCCACAGCAAAACATTCAGTACTTC. This codes for CAWTPQQNIQYF.